This T cell receptor beta chain was observed in a study of blood T cell repertoires in COVID-19 (dated by TCRdb to 2018 to 2021). About the study as a whole: Collaborator samples came from the United States, Italy and Spain and covered acute and convalescent phases of COVID-19. Deeply sampled blood TCRbeta repertoires from subjects exposed to, actively infected with, or recovered from COVID-19 were included in the dataset. The repertoires were released in a freely available public database intended as a resource for research on the immune response to SARS-CoV-2. The prospective study material was composed of cDNA or gDNA derived from T cells, B-cell-depleted T cells, or PBMCs. Samples were obtained from the ongoing ImmuneRACE study (first 160 participants) and from about 1,300 subjects provided by 6 global collaborators. A de-identified subject ID, COVID-19 status, age in years and sex were almost always included in the sample metadata. Where HLA class I and class II types were available, the types were taken from metadata supplied by the sample provider, not from assay-based typing. General findings and caveats noted by the study authors: The quantity of clinical and demographic metadata differed by source and by participant and was supplied without curation.

Each collaborating institution followed its own protocols to collect whole blood in K2EDTA tubes. For TCRbeta analysis, collaborators shipped samples as frozen whole blood, isolated PBMCs, or DNA extracted from either of those sample types. About this clone itself: This clone's antigen is unknown. Base qualities are not recorded, but no much larger clone differs from it by a single base.

TCRbeta CDR3 regions were amplified from genomic DNA by means of the immunoSEQ Assay, a bias-controlled multiplex PCR. In the original analysis: Within the assay, amplification of reference gene primers was used to estimate how many nucleated cells each sample contained. To quantify the absolute abundance of each unique TCRbeta CDR3 rearrangement, sequence reads were collapsed and filtered. For each sample, productive Simpson clonality was calculated as the square root of Simpson's diversity index across productive rearrangements. TCRdb's version of the immuneACCESS table is confined to in-frame rearrangements and falls short of the full clone set. An unresolved V gene accounts for under half of the shortfall where checked; the remainder is of unknown origin. D and trimming were read from the DNA, whereas the V and J calls and clone size are those reported in that table. Present in this sample are some 70,000 clones, 80% to 90% of which were seen just once. Of the sample, under 1.5% falls within the top ten clones.

Sequenced: peripheral blood. The sequence derives from an older woman with acute or convalescent COVID-19.

Read as DNA, the sequence is TGTGCCAGCAGCTTAAGCGGGGGGGCGCGAGAGACCCAGTACTTC. It translates to CASSLSGGARETQYF. The chain links TRBV7-3 with TRBJ2-5; 9 of the junction bases match TRBD2. Based on the germline V gene, the CDR1 and CDR2 sequences are SGHTA and FQGTGA. Measured from the cysteine to the phenylalanine, the CDR3 is 15 residues long. The only DNA kept is the CDR3, 45 bases in frame from the first base. V and J are trimmed by 1 base and 4 bases, and the gene matches miss 4 bases of the junction.